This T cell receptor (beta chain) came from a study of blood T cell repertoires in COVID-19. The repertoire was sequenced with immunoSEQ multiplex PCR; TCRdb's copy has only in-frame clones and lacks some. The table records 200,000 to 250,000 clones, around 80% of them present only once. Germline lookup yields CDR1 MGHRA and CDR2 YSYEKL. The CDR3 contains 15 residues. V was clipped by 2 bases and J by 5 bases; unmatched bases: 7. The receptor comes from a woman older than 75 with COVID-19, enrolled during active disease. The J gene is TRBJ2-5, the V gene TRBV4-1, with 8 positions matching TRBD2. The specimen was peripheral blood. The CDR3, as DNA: TGCGCCAGCAGCCAAACGGGGGGGAGGTACGAGACCCAGTACTTC. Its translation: CASSQTGGRYETQYF.